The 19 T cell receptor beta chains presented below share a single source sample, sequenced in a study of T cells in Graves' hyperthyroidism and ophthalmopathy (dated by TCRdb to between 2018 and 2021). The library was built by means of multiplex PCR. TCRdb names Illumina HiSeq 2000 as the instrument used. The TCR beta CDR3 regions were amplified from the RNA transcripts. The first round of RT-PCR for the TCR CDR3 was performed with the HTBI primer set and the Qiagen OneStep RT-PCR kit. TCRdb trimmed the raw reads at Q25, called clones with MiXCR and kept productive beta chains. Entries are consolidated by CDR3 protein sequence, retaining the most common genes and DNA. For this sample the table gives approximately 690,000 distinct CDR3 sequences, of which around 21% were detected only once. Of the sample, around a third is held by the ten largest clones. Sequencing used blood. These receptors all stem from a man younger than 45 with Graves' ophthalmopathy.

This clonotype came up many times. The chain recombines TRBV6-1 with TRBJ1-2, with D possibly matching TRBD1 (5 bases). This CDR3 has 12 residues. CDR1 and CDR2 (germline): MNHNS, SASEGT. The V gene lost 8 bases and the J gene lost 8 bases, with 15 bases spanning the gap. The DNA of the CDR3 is TGTGCCAGCTTCTGGCAGGGAGAGGGCTACACCTTC. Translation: CASFWQGEGYTF.

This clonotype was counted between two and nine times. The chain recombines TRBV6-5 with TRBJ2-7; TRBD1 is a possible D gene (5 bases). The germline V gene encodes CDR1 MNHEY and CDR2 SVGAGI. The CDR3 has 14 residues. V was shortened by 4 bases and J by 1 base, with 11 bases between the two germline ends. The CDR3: CASSWVGASYEQYF. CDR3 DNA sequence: TGTGCCAGCAGTTGGGTAGGGGCTTCCTACGAGCAGTACTTC.

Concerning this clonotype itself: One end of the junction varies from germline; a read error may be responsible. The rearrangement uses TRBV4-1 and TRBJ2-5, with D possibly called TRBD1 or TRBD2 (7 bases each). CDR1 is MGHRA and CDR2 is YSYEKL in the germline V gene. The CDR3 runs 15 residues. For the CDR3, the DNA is TGTGCCAGCAGCCAAGGCCCAGGGGGAGGGGAGACCCAGTACTTC. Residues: CASSQGPGGGETQYF.

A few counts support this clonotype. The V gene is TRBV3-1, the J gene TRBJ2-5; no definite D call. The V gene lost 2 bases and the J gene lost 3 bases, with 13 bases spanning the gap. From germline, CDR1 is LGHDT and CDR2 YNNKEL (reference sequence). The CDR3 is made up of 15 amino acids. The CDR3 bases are TGTGCCAGCAGCCAAAGGCAGGCCTCGAAAGAGACCCAGTACTTC. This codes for CASSQRQASKETQYF.

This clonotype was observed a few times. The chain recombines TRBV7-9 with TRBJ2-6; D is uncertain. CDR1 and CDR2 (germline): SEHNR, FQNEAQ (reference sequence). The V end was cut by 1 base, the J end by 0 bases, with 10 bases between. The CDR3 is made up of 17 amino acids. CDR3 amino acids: CASSLGVRPSGANVLTF. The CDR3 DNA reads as TGTGCCAGCAGCTTAGGCGTCAGGCCCTCTGGGGCCAACGTCCTGACTTTC.

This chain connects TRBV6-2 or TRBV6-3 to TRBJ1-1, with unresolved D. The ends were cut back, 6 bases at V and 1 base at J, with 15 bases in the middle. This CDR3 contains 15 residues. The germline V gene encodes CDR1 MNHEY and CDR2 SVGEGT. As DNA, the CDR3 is TGTGCCAGCAGGAGAGACCCCGAAGGGAACACTGAAGCTTTCTTT. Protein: CASRRDPEGNTEAFF.

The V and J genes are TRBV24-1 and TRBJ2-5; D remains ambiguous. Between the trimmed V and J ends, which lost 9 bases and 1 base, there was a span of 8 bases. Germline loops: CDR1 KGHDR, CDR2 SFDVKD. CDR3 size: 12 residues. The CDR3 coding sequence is TGTGCCACCCTCTCCGTCCAAGAGACCCAGTACTTC. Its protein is CATLSVQETQYF.

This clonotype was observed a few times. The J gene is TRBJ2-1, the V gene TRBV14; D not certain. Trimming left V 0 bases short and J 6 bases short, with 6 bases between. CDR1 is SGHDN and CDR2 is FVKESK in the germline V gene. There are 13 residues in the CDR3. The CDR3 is CASSQDTVNEQFF. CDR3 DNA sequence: TGTGCCAGCAGCCAAGACACGGTCAATGAGCAGTTCTTC.

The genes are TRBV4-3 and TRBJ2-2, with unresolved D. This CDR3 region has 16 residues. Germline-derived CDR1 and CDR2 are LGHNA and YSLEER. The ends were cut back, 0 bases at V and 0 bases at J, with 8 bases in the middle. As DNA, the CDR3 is TGCGCCAGCAGCCAAGACGATAGAGCGAACACCGGGGAGCTGTTTTTT. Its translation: CASSQDDRANTGELFF.

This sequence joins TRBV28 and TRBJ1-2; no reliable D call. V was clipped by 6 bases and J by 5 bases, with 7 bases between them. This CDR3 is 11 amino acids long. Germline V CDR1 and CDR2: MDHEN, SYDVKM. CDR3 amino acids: CASSSIYGYTF. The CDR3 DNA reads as TGTGCCAGCAGCTCTATTTATGGCTACACCTTC.

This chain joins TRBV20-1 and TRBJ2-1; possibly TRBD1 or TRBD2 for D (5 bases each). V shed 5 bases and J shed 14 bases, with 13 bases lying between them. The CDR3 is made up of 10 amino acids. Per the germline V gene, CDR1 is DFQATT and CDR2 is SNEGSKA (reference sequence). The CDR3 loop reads CSAYRDPKFF. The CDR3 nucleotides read TGCAGTGCTTACCGGGACCCCAAGTTCTTC.

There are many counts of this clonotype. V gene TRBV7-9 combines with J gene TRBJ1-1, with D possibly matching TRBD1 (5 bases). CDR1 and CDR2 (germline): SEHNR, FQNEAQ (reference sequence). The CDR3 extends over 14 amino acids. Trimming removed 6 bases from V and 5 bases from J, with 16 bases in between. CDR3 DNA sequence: TGTGCCAGCAGTCATAGACAGACCGGGACTGAAGCTTTCTTT. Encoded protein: CASSHRQTGTEAFF. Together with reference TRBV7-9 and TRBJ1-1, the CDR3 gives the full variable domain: DTGVSQNPRHKITKRGQNVTFRCDPISEHNRLYWYRQTLGQGPEFLTYFQNEAQLEKSRLLSDRFSAERPKGSFSTLEIQRTEQGDSAMYLCASSHRQTGTEAFFGQGTRLTVV.

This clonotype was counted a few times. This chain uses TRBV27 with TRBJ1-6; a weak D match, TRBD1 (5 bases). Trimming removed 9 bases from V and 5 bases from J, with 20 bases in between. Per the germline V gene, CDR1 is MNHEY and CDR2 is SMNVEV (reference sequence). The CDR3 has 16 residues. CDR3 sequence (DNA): TGTGCCAGTCGGCCAGGGTATAGAGCCAATAATTCACCCCTCCACTTT. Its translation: CASRPGYRANNSPLHF.

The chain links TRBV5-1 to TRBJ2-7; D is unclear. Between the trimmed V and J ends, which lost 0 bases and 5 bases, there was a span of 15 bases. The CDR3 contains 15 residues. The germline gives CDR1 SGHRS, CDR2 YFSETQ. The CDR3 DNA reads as TGCGCCAGCAGCTTGGATGGTAGCAAGTCGGACGAGCAGTACTTC. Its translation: CASSLDGSKSDEQYF.

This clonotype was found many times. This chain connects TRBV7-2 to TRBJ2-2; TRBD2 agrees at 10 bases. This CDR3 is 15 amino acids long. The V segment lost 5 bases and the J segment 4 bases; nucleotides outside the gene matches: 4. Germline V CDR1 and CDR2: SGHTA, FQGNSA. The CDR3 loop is CASSQREGFTGELFF. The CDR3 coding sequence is TGTGCCAGCAGCCAGCGGGAGGGGTTCACCGGGGAGCTGTTTTTT.

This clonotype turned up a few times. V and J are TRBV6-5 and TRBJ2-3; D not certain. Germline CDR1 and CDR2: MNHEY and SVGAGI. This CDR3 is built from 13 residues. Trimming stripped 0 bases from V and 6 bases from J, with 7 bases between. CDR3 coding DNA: TGTGCCAGCAGTTACTCAGGCTTCGATACGCAGTATTTT. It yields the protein CASSYSGFDTQYF.

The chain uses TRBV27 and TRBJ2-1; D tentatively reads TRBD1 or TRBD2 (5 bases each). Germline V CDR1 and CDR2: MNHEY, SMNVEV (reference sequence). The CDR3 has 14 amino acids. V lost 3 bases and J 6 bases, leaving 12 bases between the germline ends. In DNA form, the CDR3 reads TGTGCCAGCAGTTTTGATGCAGGGAGCAATGAGCAGTTCTTC. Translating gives CASSFDAGSNEQFF.

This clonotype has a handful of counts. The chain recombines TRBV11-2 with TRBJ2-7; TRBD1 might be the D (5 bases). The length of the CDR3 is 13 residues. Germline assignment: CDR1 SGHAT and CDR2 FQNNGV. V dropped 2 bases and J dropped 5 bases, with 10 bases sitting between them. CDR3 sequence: CASSLIRTNEQYF. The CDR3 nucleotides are TGTGCCAGCAGCTTAATCAGGACAAACGAGCAGTACTTC.

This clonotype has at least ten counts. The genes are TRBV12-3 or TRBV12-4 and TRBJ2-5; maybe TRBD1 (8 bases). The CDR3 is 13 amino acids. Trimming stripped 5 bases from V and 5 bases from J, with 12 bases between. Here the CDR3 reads CASSQQGGETQYF. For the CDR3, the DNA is TGTGCCAGCAGTCAACAGGGGGGGGAGACCCAGTACTTC.